This T cell receptor (beta chain) was captured in a study of blood T cell repertoires in COVID-19. Per the study methods: Amplification from reference gene primers served as the basis for estimated nucleated cell counts. Generated by immunoSEQ multiplex PCR, the TCRdb table keeps only in-frame clones and is missing some. The V and J calls and clone size were taken over from that table, and D and trimming were inferred from the DNA. The sample holds under 30,000 clones, about 90% seen once. The source of this sequence is a man aged 50 or older with active COVID-19. The sample was peripheral blood.

In nucleotides, the CDR3 is TGTGCCAGCAGCCCTCAGGGGTCAGGAGTTTGGACTGAAGCTTTCTTT. Its translation is CASSPQGSGVWTEAFF. V is TRBV9 and J is TRBJ1-1, with a weak D call TRBD1 (6 bases). The ends were cut back, 4 bases at V and 5 bases at J, with 21 bases in the middle. Looked up from germline, CDR1 is SGDLS and CDR2 is YYNGEE. The CDR3 is 16 amino acids.